The 21 T cell receptor beta chains below were found in one sample sequenced in a study of cytomegalovirus exposure and HLA in healthy donors. Vbeta (60) and Jbeta (13) primers were used in the PCR. TCRdb's copy holds only in-frame clones and misses some; the assay was immunoSEQ multiplex PCR. The table shows about 160,000 clones, with around four fifths occurring only once. The sample comprised PBMCs. Every receptor here comes from a woman in her forties or fifties in good health and CMV-seronegative.

The chain couples TRBV19 to TRBJ1-2, with 10 bases matching TRBD1. Unmatched junction bases numbered 6, after V lost 4 bases and J lost 4 bases. The CDR3 extends over 15 amino acids. Germline loops: CDR1 LNHDA, CDR2 SQIVND (reference sequence). CDR3 loop: CASSRGDRGIYGYTF. The CDR3 nucleotides read TGTGCCAGTAGTAGGGGGGACAGGGGAATCTATGGCTACACCTTC.

The chain recombines TRBV2 with TRBJ2-2, with a weak D call TRBD1 (5 bases). Trimming removed 7 bases at V and 0 bases at J, with 15 bases between. Germline assignment: CDR1 SNHLY and CDR2 FYNNEI. This CDR3 has 16 amino acids. This chain's CDR3 is CASNPLTDTNTGELFF. As DNA, the CDR3 is TGTGCCAGCAACCCCTTGACAGACACGAACACCGGGGAGCTGTTTTTT.

This chain uses TRBV28 with TRBJ2-7; perhaps TRBD1 as D (6 bases). Germline assignment: CDR1 MDHEN and CDR2 SYDVKM. The CDR3 is 14 amino acids. The V and J ends lost 1 base and 7 bases respectively, with 14 bases between them. CDR3 coding DNA: TGTGCCAGCAGTTTATTTAGGCAGGGGCCGGAGCAGTACTTC. Protein: CASSLFRQGPEQYF. The whole variable domain, filled in from reference TRBV28 and TRBJ2-7, reads DVKVTQSSRYLVKRTGEKVFLECVQDMDHENMFWYRQDPGLGLRLIYFSYDVKMKEKGDIPEGYSVSREKKERFSLILESASTNQTSMYLCASSLFRQGPEQYFGPGTRLTVT.

This clone was counted at least ten times. The genes are TRBV5-1 and TRBJ1-1, with TRBD1 identical over 7 bases. CDR3 size: 14 residues. Germline loops: CDR1 SGHRS, CDR2 YFSETQ. The trim removed 4 bases at V and 5 bases at J, leaving 8 bases unmatched. CDR3 DNA sequence: TGCGCCAGCAGCACCCGGACAGGAGGTACTGAAGCTTTCTTT. It encodes CASSTRTGGTEAFF.

V and J are TRBV19 and TRBJ1-6, with 7 nucleotides matching TRBD1. Germline V gives CDR1 LNHDA, CDR2 SQIVND (reference sequence). J gave up 2 bases and V 5 bases, and 6 bases lay outside the gene matches. This CDR3 is built from 16 residues. Here the CDR3 reads CASSPPGQPYNSPLHF. DNA of the CDR3: TGTGCCAGTAGTCCCCCGGGACAGCCCTATAATTCACCCCTCCACTTT.

CDR3 residues: CASTAMSGPSYEQYF. Written as DNA, the CDR3 is TGTGCCAGCACCGCAATGAGCGGGCCTTCCTACGAGCAGTACTTC. The V call is TRBV5-8, the J call TRBJ2-5; weak D call: TRBD2 (6 bases). Near its end, the DNA agrees better with TRBJ2-7, so the J call may be wrong. The CDR3 runs 15 residues. In germline, CDR1 is SGHTS, CDR2 YDEGEE.

The V and J genes are TRBV6-6 and TRBJ1-3; D remains ambiguous. From germline, CDR1 is MNHNY and CDR2 SVGAGI (reference sequence). V shed 10 bases and J shed 0 bases, with 13 bases lying between them. CDR3 size: 14 residues. CDR3 coding DNA: TGTGCCACCTCTCGAGATACCTCTGGAAACACCATATATTTT. Encoded protein: CATSRDTSGNTIYF.

This CDR3 is CASSQYGQPNTEAFF. In DNA, the CDR3 is TGCGCCAGCAGCCAGTACGGACAGCCGAACACTGAAGCTTTCTTT. V and J are TRBV4-1 and TRBJ1-1; maybe TRBD1 (6 bases). The V and J ends lost 3 bases and 1 base respectively, with 12 bases between them. The germline CDR1 and CDR2 sequences are MGHRA and YSYEKL. The CDR3 contains 15 residues.

This chain uses TRBV25-1 with TRBJ2-7; D call uncertain. V shed 4 bases and J shed 6 bases, with 7 bases lying between them. Germline V lookup: CDR1 MGHDK, CDR2 SYGVNS. The CDR3 is 11 residues long. The CDR3 protein is CASSVGSEQYF. The DNA for the CDR3 is TGTGCCAGCAGTGTGGGCAGCGAGCAGTACTTC.

The chain is built from TRBV11-2 and TRBJ2-3; D not certain. Germline-derived CDR1 and CDR2 are SGHAT and FQNNGV. Trimming took off 5 bases at V and 0 bases at J, with 12 bases between the two ends. This CDR3 is 15 amino acids long. The CDR3 DNA follows: TGTGCCAGCAGCCCCCCTTTCTCTAGCACAGATACGCAGTATTTT. Protein sequence: CASSPPFSSTDTQYF.

The chain has TRBV18 and TRBJ1-1; weak D call: TRBD1 (5 bases). Germline V lookup: CDR1 KGHSH, CDR2 LQKENI. CDR3 length: 16 residues. V was shortened by 6 bases and J by 5 bases, with 22 bases between the two germline ends. The CDR3 nucleotides are TGTGCCAGCTCGAACTTGGCAACAGGATCTTATACTGAAGCTTTCTTT. This sequence encodes CASSNLATGSYTEAFF.

V gene TRBV9 combines with J gene TRBJ2-1; a weak D match, TRBD2 (6 bases). CDR3 size: 14 residues. CDR1 SGDLS and CDR2 YYNGEE come from the germline V gene. V dropped 0 bases and J dropped 4 bases, with 8 bases sitting between them. CDR3 region: CASSVVEGYNEQFF. The CDR3 DNA reads as TGTGCCAGCAGCGTAGTGGAGGGATACAATGAGCAGTTCTTC. The full variable domain, in which reference TRBV9 and TRBJ2-1 provide the parts outside the CDR3, is DSGVTQTPKHLITATGQRVTLRCSPRSGDLSVYWYQQSLDQGLQFLIQYYNGEERAKGNILERFSAQQFPDLHSELNLSSLELGDSALYFCASSVVEGYNEQFFGPGTRLTVL.

This rearrangement joins TRBV18 to TRBJ2-1; TRBD2 agrees at 12 bases. Losses at the gene ends were 2 bases for V and 0 bases for J; bases not matched to a gene: 11. Germline values: CDR1 KGHSH, CDR2 LQKENI. This CDR3 is built from 20 residues. CDR3 bases: TGTGCCAGCTCACCAGAAGGAACTAGCGGGAGGTCGAGCTCCTACAATGAGCAGTTCTTC. Encoded protein: CASSPEGTSGRSSSYNEQFF.

This clone was recorded once. The chain employs TRBV6-1 and TRBJ1-5; tentatively, D is TRBD1 (6 bases). The CDR3 runs to 17 residues. Per germline, CDR1 MNHNS and CDR2 SASEGT. V lost 0 bases and J 2 bases, leaving 14 bases between the germline ends. CDR3 amino acids: CASSEAVQGLGNQPQHF. In DNA, the CDR3 is TGTGCCAGCAGTGAAGCCGTACAGGGATTGGGCAATCAGCCCCAGCATTTT.

The rearrangement joins TRBV9 to TRBJ2-1; 8 nucleotides match TRBD1. CDR3 length equals 16 residues. In germline, CDR1 is SGDLS, CDR2 YYNGEE. V dropped 2 bases and J dropped 5; count of bases not matched to a gene: 9. In nucleotides, the CDR3 is TGTGCCAGCAGCGTGACCGGGACAGGAGGGGACAATGAGCAGTTCTTC. Amino acid sequence: CASSVTGTGGDNEQFF. The entire variable domain, with the rest obtained from reference TRBV9 and TRBJ2-1, is as follows: DSGVTQTPKHLITATGQRVTLRCSPRSGDLSVYWYQQSLDQGLQFLIQYYNGEERAKGNILERFSAQQFPDLHSELNLSSLELGDSALYFCASSVTGTGGDNEQFFGPGTRLTVL.

This chain uses TRBV28 with TRBJ2-5; no reliable D call. The CDR3 length is 12 residues. Germline V gene data show CDR1 as MDHEN and CDR2 as SYDVKM. With 5 bases removed from V and 3 bases from J, the gap between germline ends came to 7 bases. CDR3 protein: CASSTSEETQYF. Written as DNA, the CDR3 is TGTGCCAGCAGTACGTCAGAAGAGACCCAGTACTTC.

The V and J genes are TRBV7-3 and TRBJ1-1; D call uncertain. The CDR3 has 14 amino acids. The V end was cut by 1 base, the J end by 7 bases, with 13 bases between. Germline CDR1 is SGHTA and CDR2 is FQGTGA. The CDR3, as DNA: TGTGCCAGCAGCTTAAGTGGGAGCTTTGGTGAAGCTTTCTTT. This codes for CASSLSGSFGEAFF.

This clone was counted once. The V call is TRBV5-1, the J call TRBJ1-4; D gene unclear. The V gene's germline CDR1 is SGHRS and CDR2 YFSETQ. Trimming left V 5 bases short and J 7 bases short, with 12 bases between. The CDR3 extends over 13 amino acids. CDR3 sequence reads: CASRRGEGEKLFF. CDR3 bases: TGCGCCAGCAGGCGTGGTGAGGGTGAAAAACTGTTTTTT.

V and J are TRBV4-3 and TRBJ1-1; D may be TRBD1 (5 bases). V lost 3 bases and J 3 bases, leaving 14 bases between the germline ends. The CDR3 sequence is 15 residues long. Germline CDR1 is LGHNA and CDR2 is YSLEER. The CDR3 spells CASSQGGTGYTEAFF. CDR3 DNA sequence: TGCGCCAGCAGCCAGGGGGGTACAGGATACACTGAAGCTTTCTTT.

This clone turned up a few times. V is TRBV5-1 and J is TRBJ1-4; D possibly corresponds to TRBD1 (6 bases). The V end was cut by 4 bases, the J end by 0 bases, with 13 bases between. The CDR3 runs 16 residues. Per the germline V gene, CDR1 is SGHRS and CDR2 is YFSETQ. In nucleotides, the CDR3 is TGCGCCAGCAGCACAGGGACGGATCCAACTAATGAAAAACTGTTTTTT. Residues: CASSTGTDPTNEKLFF. Using reference TRBV5-1 and TRBJ1-4 for the parts outside the CDR3, the full variable domain is KAGVTQTPRYLIKTRGQQVTLSCSPISGHRSVSWYQQTPGQGLQFLFEYFSETQRNKGNFPGRFSGRQFSNSRSEMNVSTLELGDSALYLCASSTGTDPTNEKLFFGSGTQLSVL.

The rearrangement joins TRBV4-2 to TRBJ1-4; 7 nucleotides agree with TRBD1. The junction had 2 bases not matched to a gene; V was cut back by 4 bases and J by 3 bases. CDR3 length: 14 amino acids. CDR1 and CDR2 from the germline V gene are LGHNA and YNFKEQ. As DNA, the CDR3 is TGTGCCAGCAGCCCCGGGACAGCTAATGAAAAACTGTTTTTT. Translating it yields CASSPGTANEKLFF.